This T cell receptor (beta chain) appears in the sequencing data of a study of PD-1 blockade in mismatch repair-deficient tumors. Sequenced by immunoSEQ multiplex PCR; TCRdb stores in-frame clones only, minus some. The sample carries some 84,000 clones, around 85% recorded once. All patients were mismatch repair deficient, assessed by either PCR or immunohistochemistry. TCR sequencing covered a few patients who responded to pembrolizumab. The V and J ends lost 1 base and 7 bases respectively, with 14 bases between them. Germline CDR1 reads SGHTA; CDR2 reads FQGNSA. The CDR3 has 14 amino acids. This clonotype was sampled from an adult with mismatch repair-deficient cancer. Source: peripheral blood, taken 12 weeks after starting pembrolizumab. The genes are TRBV7-2 and TRBJ2-7; D is unresolved. The CDR3 coding sequence is TGTGCCAGCAGCTTAGGCCCCCCCCCGGAGGAGCAGTACTTC. The encoded protein is CASSLGPPPEEQYF.